This T cell receptor beta chain was identified during a study of T cell responses to AZD1222 COVID-19 vaccine. Study-level findings and limits: The study reported that nearly half of spike-specific TCRs target unmutated variant regions. Spike-specific TCR breadth and depth went up after people got two AZD1222 doses. White British donors predominated, females outnumbered males, and clonal diversity was possibly underestimated. Vaccine-related CD4 TCRs covered spike, predominating at 160-218 and 743-854.

Concerning this clone itself: As yet, its antigen is unknown.

The repertoire was sequenced with immunoSEQ multiplex PCR; TCRdb's copy has only in-frame clones and lacks some. The top ten clones hold approximately 0.64% of a sample with 150,000 to 200,000 clones, roughly 94% of them seen once. CDR1 is SGHVS and CDR2 is FNYEAQ in the germline V gene. CDR3 size: 16 residues. The V end lost 0 bases, the J end lost 0 bases, and 11 bases lay between the germline ends. The sequence came from an adult in good health. The sample was peripheral blood, taken on day 0 of AZD1222 vaccination. The J gene is TRBJ1-2, the V gene TRBV7-6, with D hard to call. DNA for the CDR3: TGTGCCAGCAGCTTAGCGATGAACGCAGCTAACTATGGCTACACCTTC. Protein sequence: CASSLAMNAANYGYTF.